The clone carrying this T cell receptor (beta chain) appeared a few times. These data originate in a study of Graves' ophthalmopathy and Graves' hyperthyroidism. Per germline, CDR1 SNHLY and CDR2 FYNNEI. V shed 11 bases and J shed 5 bases, with 12 bases lying between them. This CDR3 is built from 11 residues. Scientists amplified the TCR beta CDR3 regions from RNA transcripts. First-round RT-PCR relied on HTBI primers, and a second-round multiplex PCR came next. TCRdb recomputed calls from the multiplex PCR reads with MiXCR, one row per CDR3 protein. The sample consists of 680,000 or so distinct CDR3 sequences, about 20% of them appearing once.

Source material: peripheral blood. The J gene is TRBJ2-5, the V gene TRBV2; D may be TRBD2 (6 bases). This sequence originates from a young woman with stable Graves' hyperthyroidism. Some clones in this sample may be carry-over from other donors' samples. The CDR3 loop is CARSGAETQYF. DNA for the CDR3: TGTGCCCGATCGGGAGCCGAGACCCAGTACTTC.